The rows below give T cell receptor beta chains drawn from one sample of a study of T cell repertoires in cytomegalovirus infection. A single record per CDR3 protein comes from TCRdb applying MiXCR to the reads. Counted here are roughly 150,000 distinct CDR3 sequences, 20% to 30% occurring once; the ten biggest clones make up over 9.5%. Sequenced material: PBMCs. Receptors originate from a human donor in good health (CMV status not recorded). Some clones in this sample may be carry-over from other donors' samples. Both conserved end residues are part of each CDR3. The D gene is left open where the match is weak. Some rows have no size entry. The others give once, few or many, or a class for an expanded clone.

j_gene	d_gene	abundance	v_gene	CDR3aa	CDR3nt
TRBJ1-5	TRBD1	few	TRBV20-1	CSARRGQGGQPQHF	TGCAGTGCTAGAAGGGGACAGGGGGGACAGCCCCAGCATTTT
TRBJ1-6	-	-	TRBV5-4	CASSLDGRRFNSPLHF	TGTGCCAGCAGCTTGGATGGACGGAGATTTAATTCACCCCTCCACTTT
TRBJ2-2	TRBD1	few	TRBV7-3	CASSSTGGITGELFF	TGTGCCAGCAGCTCGACAGGGGGAATCACCGGGGAGCTGTTTTTT
TRBJ1-2	-	many	TRBV7-9	CASSLARGGDGYTF	TGTGCCAGCAGCTTAGCGAGGGGCGGGGATGGCTACACCTTC
TRBJ2-7	-	-	TRBV5-1	CASSFETGNYEQYF	TGCGCCAGCAGCTTCGAGACAGGTAACTACGAGCAGTACTTC
TRBJ1-5	-	-	TRBV28	CASSLGVSNQPQHF	TGTGCCAGCAGTTTGGGGGTTTCCAATCAGCCCCAGCATTTT
TRBJ1-5	TRBD1	many	TRBV7-8	CASSSETGEYNQPQHF	TGTGCCAGCAGCTCGGAAACAGGGGAGTACAATCAGCCCCAGCATTTT
TRBJ2-7	TRBD2	-	TRBV20-1	CSARDGTSGIYYEQYF	TGCAGTGCTCGGGATGGGACTAGCGGGATTTACTACGAGCAGTACTTC
TRBJ2-1	TRBD1	-	TRBV24-1	CATSDYFNRGNEQFF	TGTGCCACCAGTGATTACTTCAACAGGGGCAATGAGCAGTTCTTC
TRBJ2-2	TRBD2	few	TRBV7-3	CASSLSGGALGELFF	TGTGCCAGCAGCCTTAGCGGGGGGGCCCTCGGGGAGCTGTTTTTT
TRBJ1-6	-	many	TRBV7-9	CASSPSRASSYNSPLHF	TGTGCCAGCAGCCCTTCCAGGGCGAGCTCCTATAATTCACCCCTCCACTTT
TRBJ2-2	-	-	TRBV27	CASSWTRGRGNTGELFF	TGTGCCAGCAGTTGGACCCGGGGGCGGGGAAACACCGGGGAGCTGTTTTTT
TRBJ2-1	-	many	TRBV7-2	CASSLGAGLYNEQFF	TGTGCCAGCAGCTTAGGGGCAGGGCTATACAATGAGCAGTTCTTC
TRBJ2-3	-	few	TRBV28	CASRGSTDTQYF	TGTGCCAGCAGGGGCAGCACAGATACGCAGTATTTT
TRBJ2-5	TRBD1	-	TRBV29-1	CSVAVGTGPKETQYF	TGCAGCGTTGCGGTTGGGACAGGACCAAAAGAGACCCAGTACTTC
TRBJ1-4	-	many	TRBV7-8	CASSLAGQPNEKLFF	TGTGCCAGCAGCTTAGCGGGCCAACCTAATGAAAAACTGTTTTTT
TRBJ2-7	-	few	TRBV11-2	CASSPIKGPYEQYF	TGTGCCAGCAGCCCAATTAAAGGCCCCTACGAGCAGTACTTC
TRBJ1-6	TRBD1	-	TRBV7-2	CASSLGTGTNSPLHF	TGTGCCAGCAGCTTAGGGACAGGGACAAATTCACCCCTCCACTTT
TRBJ1-6	-	few	TRBV7-6	CASSSGTGSPLHF	TGTGCCAGCAGCTCCGGGACGGGTTCACCCCTCCACTTT
TRBJ1-2	-	-	TRBV28	CASSSPAYGYTF	TGTGCCAGCAGTTCCCCCGCGTATGGCTACACCTTC
TRBJ2-6	-	many	TRBV7-2	CASSLGIGRSGANVLTF	TGTGCCAGCAGCTTAGGTATAGGACGCTCTGGGGCCAACGTCCTGACTTTC
TRBJ1-2	-	-	TRBV28	CASSPGHYGYTF	TGTGCCAGCAGTCCAGGGCACTATGGCTACACCTTC
TRBJ1-2	TRBD1	few	TRBV30	CAWSEGQGANGYTF	TGTGCCTGGAGTGAAGGACAGGGGGCCAATGGCTACACCTTC
TRBJ1-4	-	many	TRBV7-9	CASSTSATNEKLFF	TGTGCCAGCAGCACGTCCGCAACTAATGAAAAACTGTTTTTT
TRBJ1-1	TRBD1	-	TRBV12-5	CASGFGTGPTEAFF	TGTGCTAGTGGTTTCGGGACAGGGCCCACTGAAGCTTTCTTT
TRBJ2-1	TRBD2	-	TRBV2	CASRYRTSGGASNEQFF	TGTGCCAGCAGGTACCGGACTAGCGGGGGGGCCTCTAATGAGCAGTTCTTC
TRBJ2-1	TRBD1	-	TRBV11-2	CASSPFTQGAKLVEQFF	TGTGCCAGCAGCCCGTTTACACAGGGGGCTAAATTAGTCGAGCAGTTCTTC
TRBJ2-1	-	few	TRBV20-1	CSHTGGSYNEQFF	TGCAGCCATACAGGTGGCTCCTACAATGAGCAGTTCTTC
TRBJ2-7	-	-	TRBV20-1	CSARDGGTSEQYF	TGCAGTGCTAGAGACGGGGGAACCTCCGAGCAGTACTTC
TRBJ2-3	TRBD2	many	TRBV20-1	CSARGGATDTQYF	TGCAGTGCCCGCGGGGGGGCGACAGATACGCAGTATTTT
TRBJ2-3	TRBD2	-	TRBV3-1	CASTHGLGGRTDTQYF	TGTGCCAGCACCCACGGATTGGGCGGGAGAACAGATACGCAGTATTTT
TRBJ2-1	-	few	TRBV6-6	CASSYSWVEQFF	TGTGCCAGCAGTTACTCTTGGGTTGAGCAGTTCTTC
TRBJ1-2	-	few	TRBV25-1	CASSLKGMGYTF	TGTGCCAGCAGTTTGAAAGGGATGGGCTACACCTTC
TRBJ2-1	TRBD2	-	TRBV7-3	CASSAAGTSGKDEQFF	TGTGCCAGCAGCGCCGCCGGGACTAGCGGGAAGGATGAGCAGTTCTTC
TRBJ1-1	-	many	TRBV6-1	CASSPPDGEGAEAFF	TGTGCCAGCAGCCCCCCCGACGGAGAAGGAGCTGAAGCTTTCTTT
TRBJ2-2	-	-	TRBV3-1	CASSRGSAPNTGELFF	TGTGCCAGCAGCCGAGGTAGCGCCCCAAACACCGGGGAGCTGTTTTTT
TRBJ2-1	-	few	TRBV28	CASTPGGIPFGNEQFF	TGTGCCAGCACCCCCGGGGGAATCCCTTTTGGCAATGAGCAGTTCTTC
TRBJ1-2	-	many	TRBV7-2	CASSPGERPYGYTF	TGTGCCAGCAGCCCCGGGGAGAGACCCTATGGCTACACCTTC
TRBJ2-3	-	few	TRBV6-2/TRBV6-3	CASRPTGSTDTQYF	TGTGCCAGCAGACCTACAGGTAGCACAGATACGCAGTATTTT
TRBJ2-5	-	once	TRBV11-1	CASSLGTRPQETQYF	TGTGCCAGCAGCTTAGGAACAAGACCCCAAGAGACCCAGTACTTC
TRBJ1-3	TRBD1	-	TRBV29-1	CSVESRGSNTIYF	TGCAGCGTTGAATCCAGGGGGAGTAACACCATATATTTT
TRBJ2-3	TRBD2	-	TRBV5-6	CASSPFRGTSGYTQYF	TGTGCCAGCAGTCCTTTCCGCGGGACTAGCGGTTATACGCAGTATTTT
TRBJ2-7	TRBD1	many	TRBV7-2	CASSFIGTGSNEQYF	TGTGCCAGCAGCTTCATTGGGACAGGGAGCAACGAGCAGTACTTC
TRBJ1-2	-	few	TRBV6-1	CASSEGGGYGYTF	TGTGCCAGCAGTGAAGGGGGAGGCTATGGCTACACCTTC
TRBJ2-6	-	many	TRBV7-2	CASSLQGQSSGANVLTF	TGTGCCAGCAGCTTACAAGGACAGTCGTCTGGGGCCAACGTCCTGACTTTC
TRBJ2-7	TRBD2	-	TRBV28	CASSLGDGSGRVAYEQYF	TGTGCCAGCAGTTTGGGGGACGGTAGCGGGAGGGTGGCCTACGAGCAGTACTTC
TRBJ1-6	-	-	TRBV20-1	CSAGGTSVTLHF	TGCAGTGCTGGCGGGACCTCAGTCACCCTCCACTTT
TRBJ2-2	TRBD2	-	TRBV24-1	CATSRGGANTGELFF	TGTGCCACCAGCCGCGGGGGAGCGAACACCGGGGAGCTGTTTTTT
TRBJ1-1	-	few	TRBV7-9	CASSLAGRGVGVTEAFF	TGTGCCAGCAGCTTAGCGGGGAGAGGGGTAGGGGTCACTGAAGCTTTCTTT
TRBJ2-1	-	-	TRBV29-1	CSVLVGGNNEPFF	TGCAGCGTTCTTGTGGGAGGTAACAATGAGCCGTTCTTC
TRBJ2-1	TRBD1	few	TRBV4-1	CASSQSVTGVNNEQFF	TGCGCCAGCAGCCAGTCCGTGACAGGGGTTAACAATGAGCAGTTCTTC
TRBJ2-1	-	many	TRBV7-2	CASSLASGGRYNEQFF	TGTGCCAGCAGCTTAGCCTCCGGTGGTCGCTACAATGAGCAGTTCTTC
TRBJ2-1	TRBD1	-	TRBV2	CASTAEWTGVNEQFF	TGTGCCAGCACCGCGGAGTGGACAGGGGTTAATGAGCAGTTCTTC
TRBJ2-3	-	-	TRBV10-3	CATGPATDTQYF	TGTGCCACAGGACCGGCGACAGATACGCAGTATTTT
TRBJ1-5	TRBD1	few	TRBV28	CASTQRQGRWSQHF	TGTGCCAGCACCCAGAGACAGGGTCGGTGGTCCCAGCATTTT
TRBJ1-1	-	-	TRBV6-1	CASSGTFMNTEAFF	TGTGCCAGCAGTGGTACGTTCATGAACACTGAAGCTTTCTTT
TRBJ2-1	TRBD2	-	TRBV20-1	CSANPTRLAGGPYNEQFF	TGCAGTGCTAACCCCACCCGGCTAGCGGGAGGCCCCTACAATGAGCAGTTCTTC
TRBJ2-5	TRBD1	many	TRBV10-3	CAISPSQGETQYF	TGTGCCATCAGTCCCTCACAGGGGGAGACCCAGTACTTC
TRBJ2-1	-	many	TRBV6-5	CASSWVGTGTNDEQFF	TGTGCCAGCAGTTGGGTGGGGACGGGGACCAACGATGAGCAGTTCTTC